This TCR beta chain was sequenced for a study of blood T cells in healthy people across ages. Germline trimming cut 4 bases from V and 2 bases from J; bases unmatched to any gene: 11. This CDR3 comprises 16 residues. CDR1 LGHDT and CDR2 YNNKEL come from the germline V gene (reference sequence). Together with a sample-barcoded 5' primer, a J-beta primer mix was included in a second PCR lasting about 6 to 11 cycles. One entry per CDR3 protein, called by TCRdb with MiXCR from the 5' RACE reads. The table shows fewer than 1 million distinct CDR3 sequences, with around 43% occurring only once. Only a few counts were recorded for this clonotype.

The sequenced sample consisted of blood. The chain links TRBV3-1 to TRBJ2-7; 7 nucleotides agree with TRBD2. The sequence derives from a man aged 55 to 70 in good health. The DNA for the CDR3 is TGTGCCAGCAGCCCCGCCAAGGGCGGGGGTCCCTACGAGCAGTACTTC. It encodes CASSPAKGGGPYEQYF.